This paragraph covers one T cell receptor (beta chain) sequence. The sample is drawn from a study of cytomegalovirus exposure and HLA in healthy donors. The PCR was carried out with 60 Vbeta primers and 13 Jbeta primers. Produced via immunoSEQ multiplex PCR; TCRdb's table is partial and in-frame only. The table shows some 140,000 clones, with around two thirds occurring only once. Germline loops: CDR1 SGHTA, CDR2 FQGNSA. The CDR3 length is 11 residues. Trimming stripped 5 bases from V and 8 bases from J, with 8 bases between. The sequence derives from a man aged 18-30 years in good health and CMV-seropositive. This sequence joins TRBV7-2 and TRBJ2-3, with D hard to call. The sample consisted of PBMCs. The CDR3 protein is CASSPELTQYF. The CDR3 bases are TGTGCCAGCAGCCCTGAACTTACGCAGTATTTT.